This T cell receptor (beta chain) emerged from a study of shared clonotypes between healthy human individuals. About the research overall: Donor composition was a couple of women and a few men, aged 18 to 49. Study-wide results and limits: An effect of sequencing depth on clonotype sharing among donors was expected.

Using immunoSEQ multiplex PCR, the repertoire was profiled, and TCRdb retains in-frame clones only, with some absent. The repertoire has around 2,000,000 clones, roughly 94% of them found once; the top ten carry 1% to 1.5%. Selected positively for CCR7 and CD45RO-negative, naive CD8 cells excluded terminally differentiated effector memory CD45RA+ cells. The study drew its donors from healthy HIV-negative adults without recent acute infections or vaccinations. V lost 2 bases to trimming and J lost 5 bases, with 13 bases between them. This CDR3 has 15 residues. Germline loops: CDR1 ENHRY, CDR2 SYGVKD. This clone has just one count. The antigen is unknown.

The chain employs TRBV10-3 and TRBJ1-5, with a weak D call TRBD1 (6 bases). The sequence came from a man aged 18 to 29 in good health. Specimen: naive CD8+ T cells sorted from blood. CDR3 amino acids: CAISEETGPHQPQHF. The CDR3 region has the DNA TGTGCCATCAGTGAGGAGACAGGTCCCCATCAGCCCCAGCATTTT.